Sequencing of this TCR beta chain was carried out in a study of glioma-infiltrating T cells. Study-wide results and caveats: Tissue and blood shared very few CDR3 sequences.

By sample fraction, this clonotype is medium-sized. Its antigen remains unidentified. With V trimmed by 8 bases and J by 7 bases, 3 bases remained unmatched. Germline assignment: CDR1 MNHNS and CDR2 SASEGT. The CDR3 extends over 11 amino acids. TCR alpha and beta CDR3 regions were amplified from RNA using iRepertoire nested multiplex PCR. For one-step reverse transcription and amplification, about 90-450 ng of tissue mRNA or PBMC total RNA was used. TCRdb fed the multiplex PCR reads into MiXCR, producing one record per CDR3 protein. The profile shows approximately 140,000 distinct CDR3 sequences, around 25% of them singletons.

Sequenced material: glioma tissue, nonneoplastic brain tissue, or PBMCs (not recorded which). This chain joins TRBV6-1 and TRBJ2-3; 7 nucleotides agree with TRBD2. The clonotype originates from a human donor with low-grade glioma or glioblastoma, undergoing nonglioma brain surgery, or in good health (not recorded which). CDR3 nucleotides: TGTGCCAGCCAGGGAGGGTATACGCAGTATTTT. As protein: CASQGGYTQYF.